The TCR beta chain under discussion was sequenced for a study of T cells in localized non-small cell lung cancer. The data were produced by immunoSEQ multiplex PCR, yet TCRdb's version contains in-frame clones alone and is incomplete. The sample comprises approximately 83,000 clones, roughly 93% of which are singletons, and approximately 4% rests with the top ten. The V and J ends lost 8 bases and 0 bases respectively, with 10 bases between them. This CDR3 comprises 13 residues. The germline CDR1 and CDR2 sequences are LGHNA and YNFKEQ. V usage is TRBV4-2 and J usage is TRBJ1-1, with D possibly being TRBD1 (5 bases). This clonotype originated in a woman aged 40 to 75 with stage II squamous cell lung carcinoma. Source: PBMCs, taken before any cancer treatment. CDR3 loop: CASSGAVNTEAFF. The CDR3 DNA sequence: TGTGCCAGCTCTGGGGCGGTGAACACTGAAGCTTTCTTT.